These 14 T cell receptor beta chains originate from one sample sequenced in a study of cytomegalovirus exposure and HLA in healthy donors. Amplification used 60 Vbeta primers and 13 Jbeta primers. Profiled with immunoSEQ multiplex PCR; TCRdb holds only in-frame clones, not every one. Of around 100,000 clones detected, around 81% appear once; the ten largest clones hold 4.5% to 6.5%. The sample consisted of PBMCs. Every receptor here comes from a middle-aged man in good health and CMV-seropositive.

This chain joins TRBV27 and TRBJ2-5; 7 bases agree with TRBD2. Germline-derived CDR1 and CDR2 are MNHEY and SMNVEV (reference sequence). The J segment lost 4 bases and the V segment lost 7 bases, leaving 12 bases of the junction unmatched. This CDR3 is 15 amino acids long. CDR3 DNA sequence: TGTGCCAGCACGTGGAGCGGTGGGGGGGGAGAGACCCAGTACTTC. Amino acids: CASTWSGGGGETQYF.

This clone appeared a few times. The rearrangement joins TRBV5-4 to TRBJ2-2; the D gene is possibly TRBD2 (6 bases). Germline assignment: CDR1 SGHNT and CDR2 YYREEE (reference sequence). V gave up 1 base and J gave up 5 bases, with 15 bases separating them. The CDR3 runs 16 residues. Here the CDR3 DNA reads TGTGCCAGCAGCTTGCCCAGACTAGTAGGGACCGGGGAGCTGTTTTTT. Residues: CASSLPRLVGTGELFF.

In nucleotides, the CDR3 is TGTGCCAGCAGAAAGGGAGCGGGGGGATACACCGGGGAGCTGTTTTTT. Residues: CASRKGAGGYTGELFF. The rearrangement links TRBV9 to TRBJ2-2, with 9 bases lining up with TRBD2. CDR1 and CDR2 from the germline V gene are SGDLS and YYNGEE. The CDR3 length is 16 residues. J was trimmed by 3 bases and V by 5 bases; bases with no gene match: 8.

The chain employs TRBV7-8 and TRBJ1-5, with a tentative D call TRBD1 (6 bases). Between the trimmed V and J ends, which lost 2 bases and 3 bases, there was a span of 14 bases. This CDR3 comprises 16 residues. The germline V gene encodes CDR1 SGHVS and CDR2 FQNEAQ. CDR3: CASSLSGRGVNQPQHF. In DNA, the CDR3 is TGTGCCAGCAGCTTATCGGGGAGGGGGGTCAATCAGCCCCAGCATTTT.

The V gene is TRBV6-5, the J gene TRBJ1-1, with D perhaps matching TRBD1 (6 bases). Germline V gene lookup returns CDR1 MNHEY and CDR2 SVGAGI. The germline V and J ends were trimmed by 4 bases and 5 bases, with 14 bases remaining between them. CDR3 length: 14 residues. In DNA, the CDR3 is TGTGCCAGCAGTTGGGGGGGCTTGAGAACTGAAGCTTTCTTT. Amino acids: CASSWGGLRTEAFF.

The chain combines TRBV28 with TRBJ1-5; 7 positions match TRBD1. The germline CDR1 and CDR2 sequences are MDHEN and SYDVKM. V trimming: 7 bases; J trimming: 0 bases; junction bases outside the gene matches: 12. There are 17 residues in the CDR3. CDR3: CASNPGRDSYSNQPQHF. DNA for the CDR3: TGTGCCAGCAACCCCGGCAGGGACAGCTATAGCAATCAGCCCCAGCATTTT. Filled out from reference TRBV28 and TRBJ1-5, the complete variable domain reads DVKVTQSSRYLVKRTGEKVFLECVQDMDHENMFWYRQDPGLGLRLIYFSYDVKMKEKGDIPEGYSVSREKKERFSLILESASTNQTSMYLCASNPGRDSYSNQPQHFGDGTRLSIL.

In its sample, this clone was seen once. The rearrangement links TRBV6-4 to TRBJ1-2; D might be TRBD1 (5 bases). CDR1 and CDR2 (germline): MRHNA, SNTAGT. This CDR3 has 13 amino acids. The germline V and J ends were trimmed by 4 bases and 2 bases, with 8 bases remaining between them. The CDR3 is CASSGAGNYGYTF. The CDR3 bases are TGTGCCAGCAGTGGGGCAGGGAACTATGGCTACACCTTC.

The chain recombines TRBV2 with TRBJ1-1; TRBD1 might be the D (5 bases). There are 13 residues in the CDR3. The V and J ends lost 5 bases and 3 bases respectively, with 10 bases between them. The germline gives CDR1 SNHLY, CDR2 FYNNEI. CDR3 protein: CASSPDTDTEAFF. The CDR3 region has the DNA TGTGCCAGCAGTCCGGACACCGACACTGAAGCTTTCTTT. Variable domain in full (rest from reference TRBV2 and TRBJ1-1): EPEVTQTPSHQVTQMGQEVILRCVPISNHLYFYWYRQILGQKVEFLVSFYNNEISEKSEIFDDQFSVERPDGSNFTLKIRSTKLEDSAMYFCASSPDTDTEAFFGQGTRLTVV.

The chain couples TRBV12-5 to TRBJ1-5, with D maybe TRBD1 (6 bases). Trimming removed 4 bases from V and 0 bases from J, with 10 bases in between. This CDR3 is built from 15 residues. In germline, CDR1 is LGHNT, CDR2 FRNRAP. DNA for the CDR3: TGTGCTAGTGGTTCTGGGACACCTAGCAATCAGCCCCAGCATTTT. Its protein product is CASGSGTPSNQPQHF.

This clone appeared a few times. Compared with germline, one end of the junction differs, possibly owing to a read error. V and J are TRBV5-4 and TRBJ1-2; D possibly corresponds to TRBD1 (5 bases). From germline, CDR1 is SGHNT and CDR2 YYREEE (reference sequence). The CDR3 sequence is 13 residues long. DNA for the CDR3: TGTGCCAGCAGGTTGGGGGGAGGCTATGGCTACACCTTC. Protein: CASRLGGGYGYTF.

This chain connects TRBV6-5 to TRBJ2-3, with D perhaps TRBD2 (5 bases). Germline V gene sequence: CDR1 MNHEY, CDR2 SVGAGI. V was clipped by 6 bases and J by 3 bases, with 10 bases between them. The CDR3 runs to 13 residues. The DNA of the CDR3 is TGTGCCAGCAGAAAGACGGGGACAGATACGCAGTATTTT. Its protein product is CASRKTGTDTQYF.

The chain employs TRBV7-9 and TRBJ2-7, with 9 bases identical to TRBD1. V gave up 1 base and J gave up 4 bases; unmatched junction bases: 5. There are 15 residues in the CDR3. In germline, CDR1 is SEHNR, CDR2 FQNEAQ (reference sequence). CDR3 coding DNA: TGTGCCAGCAGCTTAGAGGGACAGGGTAGGTACGAGCAGTACTTC. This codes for CASSLEGQGRYEQYF. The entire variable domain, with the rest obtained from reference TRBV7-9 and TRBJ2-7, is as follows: DTGVSQNPRHKITKRGQNVTFRCDPISEHNRLYWYRQTLGQGPEFLTYFQNEAQLEKSRLLSDRFSAERPKGSFSTLEIQRTEQGDSAMYLCASSLEGQGRYEQYFGPGTRLTVT.

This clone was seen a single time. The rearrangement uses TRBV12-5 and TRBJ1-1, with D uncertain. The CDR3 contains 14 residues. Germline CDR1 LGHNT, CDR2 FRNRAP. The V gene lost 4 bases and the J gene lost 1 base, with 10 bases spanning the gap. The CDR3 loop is CASGSRRRNTEAFF. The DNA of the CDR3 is TGTGCTAGTGGTTCCCGACGGAGGAACACTGAAGCTTTCTTT.

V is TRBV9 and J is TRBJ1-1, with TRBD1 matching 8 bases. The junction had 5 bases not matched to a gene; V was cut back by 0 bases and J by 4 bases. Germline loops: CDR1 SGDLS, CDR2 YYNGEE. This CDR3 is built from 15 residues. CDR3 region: CASSVGTGGATEAFF. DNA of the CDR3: TGTGCCAGCAGCGTAGGTACAGGGGGGGCCACTGAAGCTTTCTTT.